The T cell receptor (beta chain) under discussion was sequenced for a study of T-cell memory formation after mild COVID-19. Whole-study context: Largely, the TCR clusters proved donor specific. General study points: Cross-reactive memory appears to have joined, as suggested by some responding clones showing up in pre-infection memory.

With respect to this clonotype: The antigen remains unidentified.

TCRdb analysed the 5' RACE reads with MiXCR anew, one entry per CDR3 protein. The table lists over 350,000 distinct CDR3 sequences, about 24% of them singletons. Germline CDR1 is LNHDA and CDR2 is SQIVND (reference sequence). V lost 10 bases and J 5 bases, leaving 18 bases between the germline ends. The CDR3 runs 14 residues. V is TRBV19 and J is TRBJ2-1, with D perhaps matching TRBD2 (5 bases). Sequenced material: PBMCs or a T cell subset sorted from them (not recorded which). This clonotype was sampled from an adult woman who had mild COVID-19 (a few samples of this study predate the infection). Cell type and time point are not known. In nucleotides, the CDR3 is TGTGCCACCCTCCGGGAAGGACGCCACAATGAGCAGTTCTTC. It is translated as CATLREGRHNEQFF.